One T cell receptor beta chain is described in this entry. Its matching antigen is unknown. The data stem from a study of immune evolution from preneoplasia to lung adenocarcinoma. Regarding the study as a whole: Normal lung had highest clonality; later lesions appeared denser, more diverse.

Method: immunoSEQ multiplex PCR; TCRdb's copy keeps in-frame clones and lacks some. The repertoire holds thousands of clones, with roughly three quarters as singletons. CDR1 is SGHNT and CDR2 is YYREEE in the germline V gene (reference sequence). The CDR3 runs 16 residues. With V trimmed by 3 bases and J by 0 bases, 7 bases remained unmatched. The chain joins TRBV5-4 to TRBJ2-3, with 7 bases fitting TRBD2. The sample was FFPE adjacent normal lung tissue. This TCR came from a person aged 55-80 years with lung adenocarcinoma. The CDR3: CASSSLTSESTDTQYF. DNA of the CDR3: TGTGCCAGCAGCTCCCTTACTAGCGAGAGCACAGATACGCAGTATTTT.